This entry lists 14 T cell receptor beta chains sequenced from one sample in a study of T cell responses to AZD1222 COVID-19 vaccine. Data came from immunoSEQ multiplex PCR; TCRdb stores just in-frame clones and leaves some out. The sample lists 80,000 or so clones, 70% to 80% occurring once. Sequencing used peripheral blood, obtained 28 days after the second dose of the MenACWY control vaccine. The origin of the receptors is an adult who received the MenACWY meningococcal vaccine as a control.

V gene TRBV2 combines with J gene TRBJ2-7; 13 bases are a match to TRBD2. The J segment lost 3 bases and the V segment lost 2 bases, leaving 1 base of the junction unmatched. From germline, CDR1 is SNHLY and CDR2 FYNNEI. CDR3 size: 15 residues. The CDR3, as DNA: TGTGCCAGCAGTGAAAGGACTAGCGGGAGCTACGAGCAGTACTTC. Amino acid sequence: CASSERTSGSYEQYF.

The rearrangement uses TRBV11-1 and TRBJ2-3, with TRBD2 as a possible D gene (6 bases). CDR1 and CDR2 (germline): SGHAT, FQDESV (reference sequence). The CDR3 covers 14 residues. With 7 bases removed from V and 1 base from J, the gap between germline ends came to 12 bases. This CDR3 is CASTGGARTDTQYF. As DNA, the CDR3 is TGTGCCAGCACGGGCGGGGCCCGCACAGATACGCAGTATTTT.

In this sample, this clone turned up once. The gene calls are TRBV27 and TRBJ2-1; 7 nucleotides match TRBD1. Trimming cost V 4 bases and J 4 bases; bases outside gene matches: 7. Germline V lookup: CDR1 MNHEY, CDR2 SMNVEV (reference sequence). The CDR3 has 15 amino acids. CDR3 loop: CASSSSAGGYNEQFF. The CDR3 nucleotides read TGTGCCAGCAGTTCCAGCGCAGGGGGATACAATGAGCAGTTCTTC.

The CDR3 reads CASITNLAGLGTGELFF. Here the CDR3 DNA reads TGTGCCAGCATAACAAATTTAGCGGGACTAGGAACCGGGGAGCTGTTTTTT. The chain links TRBV11-2 to TRBJ2-2, with 8 bases lining up with TRBD2. This CDR3 contains 17 residues. Trimming cost V 7 bases and J 5 bases; bases outside gene matches: 15. Germline loops: CDR1 SGHAT, CDR2 FQNNGV.

Written as DNA, the CDR3 is TGTGCCAGTAGTCTCGGTTTCGGGGAGCTGTTTTTT. Protein: CASSLGFGELFF. The chain recombines TRBV19 with TRBJ2-2, with D uncertain. The CDR3 contains 12 residues. V was pared by 5 bases and J by 7 bases, with 8 bases between. Per germline, CDR1 LNHDA and CDR2 SQIVND (reference sequence).

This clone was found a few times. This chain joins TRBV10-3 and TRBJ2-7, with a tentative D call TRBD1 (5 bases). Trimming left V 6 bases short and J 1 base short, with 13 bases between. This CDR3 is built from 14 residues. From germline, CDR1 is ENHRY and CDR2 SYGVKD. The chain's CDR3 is CAIRDTDRSYEQYF. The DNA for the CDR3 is TGTGCCATCAGGGACACAGATAGATCCTACGAGCAGTACTTC.

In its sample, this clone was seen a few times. The CDR3 region has the DNA TGCAGCGTGATGGCAGGAACGAACACCGGGGAGCTGTTTTTT. As protein: CSVMAGTNTGELFF. The chain has TRBV29-1 and TRBJ2-2; D not certain. This CDR3 comprises 14 residues. Germline values: CDR1 SQVTM, CDR2 ANQGSEA. Trimming cost V 6 bases and J 0 bases, with 11 bases left between them.

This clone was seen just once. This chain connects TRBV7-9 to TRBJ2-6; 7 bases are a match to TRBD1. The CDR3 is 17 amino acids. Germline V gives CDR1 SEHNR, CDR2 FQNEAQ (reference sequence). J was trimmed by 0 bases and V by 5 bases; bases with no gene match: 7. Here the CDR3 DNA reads TGTGCCAGCAGCCATTTAGGGACAGCCTCTGGGGCCAACGTCCTGACTTTC. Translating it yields CASSHLGTASGANVLTF.

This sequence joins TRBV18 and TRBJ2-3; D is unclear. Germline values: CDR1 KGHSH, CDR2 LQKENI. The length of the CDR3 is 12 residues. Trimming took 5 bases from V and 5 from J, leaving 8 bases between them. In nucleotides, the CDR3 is TGTGCCAGCTCAAGGGTAGGAGATACGCAGTATTTT. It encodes CASSRVGDTQYF.

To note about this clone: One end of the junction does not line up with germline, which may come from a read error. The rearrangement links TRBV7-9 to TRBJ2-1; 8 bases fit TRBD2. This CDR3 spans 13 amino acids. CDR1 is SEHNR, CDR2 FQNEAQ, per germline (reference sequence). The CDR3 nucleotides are TGTGCCAGCAGCCCCCTGGGTGGCGGGAGGATGCTCTTC. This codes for CASSPLGGGRMLF.

The CDR3 here is CASSPQAGGRYNEQFF. DNA for the CDR3: TGTGCCAGCAGCCCCCAAGCGGGGGGGCGCTACAATGAGCAGTTCTTC. V and J are TRBV7-2 and TRBJ2-1; 10 bases are a match to TRBD2. The J segment lost 3 bases and the V segment lost 5 bases, leaving 7 bases of the junction unmatched. Per germline, CDR1 SGHTA and CDR2 FQGNSA. This CDR3 spans 16 amino acids.

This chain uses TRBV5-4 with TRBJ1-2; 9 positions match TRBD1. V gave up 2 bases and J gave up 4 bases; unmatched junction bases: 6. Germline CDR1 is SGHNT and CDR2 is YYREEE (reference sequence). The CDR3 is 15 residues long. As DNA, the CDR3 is TGTGCCAGCAGCTTACAGGGGGCGCGGGGCTATGGCTACACCTTC. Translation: CASSLQGARGYGYTF.

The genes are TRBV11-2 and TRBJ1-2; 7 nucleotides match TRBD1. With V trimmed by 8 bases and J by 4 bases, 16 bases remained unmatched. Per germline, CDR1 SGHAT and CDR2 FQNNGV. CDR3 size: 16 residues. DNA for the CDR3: TGTGCCAGCCCCCCGTGGGACAGCCCCGCGGGCTATGGCTACACCTTC. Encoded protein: CASPPWDSPAGYGYTF. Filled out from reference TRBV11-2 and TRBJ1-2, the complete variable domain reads EAGVAQSPRYKIIEKRQSVAFWCNPISGHATLYWYQQILGQGPKLLIQFQNNGVVDDSQLPKDRFSAERLKGVDSTLKIQPAKLEDSAVYLCASPPWDSPAGYGYTFGSGTRLTVV.

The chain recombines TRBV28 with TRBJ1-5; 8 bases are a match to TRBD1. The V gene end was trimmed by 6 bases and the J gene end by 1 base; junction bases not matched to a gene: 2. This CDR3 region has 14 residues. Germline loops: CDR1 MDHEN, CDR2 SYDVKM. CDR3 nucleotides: TGTGCCAGCAGCCCAGGGGGCAGCAATCAGCCCCAGCATTTT. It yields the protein CASSPGGSNQPQHF.